The clone carrying this TCR beta chain turned up a few times. Its target is unknown. Via MiXCR, TCRdb re-called the 5' RACE reads, giving one row per CDR3 protein. The table has 350,000 or so distinct CDR3 sequences, less than 9.5% seen once. This sample was taken from a study of CD8 T cells in ankylosing spondylitis. Whole-study findings and limits: Researchers reportedly found disease-linked clones significantly enriched in matched ankylosing spondylitis synovial fluid. Typical of ankylosing spondylitis blood, it appeared, was a TCR beta motif of fewer than ten highly homologous variants.

V dropped 0 bases and J dropped 0 bases, with 6 bases sitting between them. Germline V gene sequence: CDR1 WSHSY, CDR2 SAAADI. The CDR3 has 14 amino acids. Sequencing input: blood, either unsorted or a sorted T cell fraction (not recorded which). The rearrangement links TRBV10-2 to TRBJ2-7; D perhaps matches TRBD2 (6 bases). The TCR originated in a male donor with ankylosing spondylitis. CDR3 nucleotide sequence: TGCGCCAGCAGTGAGTCCGGGAGCTCCTACGAGCAGTACTTC. Translated: CASSESGSSYEQYF.